What follows are 21 T cell receptor beta chains derived from one specimen sequenced in a study of T cells in Graves' hyperthyroidism and ophthalmopathy. TCR beta CDR3 sequences were amplified from RNA transcripts. HTBI primers were employed in a first-round RT-PCR of the TCR CDR3. TCRdb passed the multiplex PCR reads through MiXCR, listing each CDR3 protein once. The sample consists of hundreds of thousands of distinct CDR3 sequences, roughly 15% of them appearing once. Sequencing was performed on blood. The receptors were sampled from a woman aged 18-29 years with Graves' hyperthyroidism.

Concerning this clonotype itself: This could be a read error, since a much larger clone is one nucleotide away. The rearrangement links TRBV7-9 to TRBJ2-1, with 8 bases that match TRBD2. Trimming took 9 bases from V and 6 from J; bases not matched to a gene: 10. This CDR3 contains 14 residues. CDR1 and CDR2 from the germline V gene are SEHNR and FQNEAQ (reference sequence). CDR3 nucleotide sequence: TGTGCCAGTCCCCCGGGAGGGGCGGGCAATGAGCAGTTCTTC. This codes for CASPPGGAGNEQFF.

This clonotype came up many times. The CDR3 loop is CASSLGQGPSTDTQYF. CDR3 nucleotides: TGTGCCAGCAGTTTAGGGCAGGGCCCTAGCACAGATACGCAGTATTTT. J is TRBJ2-3 and V is TRBV12-3 or TRBV12-4, with TRBD1 as a possible D gene (5 bases). Trimming removed 1 base from V and 0 bases from J, with 11 bases in between. The CDR3 sequence is 16 residues long.

Ten or more counts support this clonotype. V is TRBV7-8 and J is TRBJ2-3; 8 nucleotides line up with TRBD1. CDR3 size: 16 residues. Per germline, CDR1 SGHVS and CDR2 FQNEAQ. The V and J ends lost 5 bases and 0 bases, in that order; junction bases with no gene match: 7. The chain's CDR3 is CASSRLGQESTDTQYF. The CDR3 DNA is TGTGCCAGCAGCCGACTGGGACAGGAGAGCACAGATACGCAGTATTTT. The complete variable domain, with remaining parts taken from reference TRBV7-8 and TRBJ2-3, reads GAGVSQSPRYKVAKRGQDVALRCDPISGHVSLFWYQQALGQGPEFLTYFQNEAQLDKSGLPSDRFFAERPEGSVSTLKIQRTQQEDSAVYLCASSRLGQESTDTQYFGPGTRLTVL.

This clonotype was detected only a few times. The junction differs from germline at one of its ends, possibly a read error. The chain links TRBV14 to TRBJ2-3, with D perhaps being TRBD1 or TRBD2 (5 bases each). Germline V gene sequence: CDR1 SGHDN, CDR2 FVKESK. This CDR3 comprises 16 residues. The CDR3 sequence is CASSQRPGTRGDTQCF. Written as DNA, the CDR3 is TGTGCCAGCAGCCAACGCCCCGGGACGCGTGGAGATACGCAGTGTTTT.

The table lists this clonotype with a count of one. The J gene is TRBJ2-7, the V gene TRBV27; 7 bases map to TRBD1. V trimming: 6 bases; J trimming: 6 bases; junction bases outside the gene matches: 8. Per the germline V gene, CDR1 is MNHEY and CDR2 is SMNVEV (reference sequence). This CDR3 spans 13 amino acids. Here the CDR3 reads CASRPGTVGEQYF. The DNA for the CDR3 is TGTGCCAGCAGACCCGGGACAGTGGGCGAGCAGTACTTC.

The rearrangement joins TRBV7-9 to TRBJ2-7; 9 nucleotides align to TRBD1. The CDR3 consists of 16 residues. Trimming at V came to 3 bases and at J to 4 bases, leaving 10 bases not matched to a gene. Germline V gene lookup returns CDR1 SEHNR and CDR2 FQNEAQ (reference sequence). Here the CDR3 reads CASSFPPGQGLYEQYF. The CDR3 DNA follows: TGTGCCAGCAGCTTTCCCCCGGGACAGGGTCTTTACGAGCAGTACTTC.

The gene calls are TRBV3-1 and TRBJ2-7; the D gene is possibly TRBD1 (6 bases). The CDR3 spans 13 residues. The ends were cut back, 5 bases at V and 5 bases at J, with 13 bases in the middle. Germline CDR1 LGHDT, CDR2 YNNKEL (reference sequence). CDR3 residues: CASSLYRVHEQYF. In DNA, the CDR3 is TGTGCCAGCAGCTTGTACAGGGTCCACGAGCAGTACTTC.

Regarding this clonotype: A read error may be the cause here, since a much bigger clone is one base away. This chain uses TRBV12-3 or TRBV12-4 with TRBJ2-5; D may be TRBD1 (6 bases). There are 13 residues in the CDR3. V shed 6 bases and J shed 5 bases, with 13 bases lying between them. The CDR3 coding sequence is TGTGCCAGCAGGGGGGACATCGGGGAGACCCAGTACTTC. Its translation is CASRGDIGETQYF.

This clonotype was seen at least ten times. The chain is built from TRBV30 and TRBJ2-7; D might be TRBD2 (6 bases). The V end lost 2 bases, the J end lost 3 bases, and 17 bases lay between the germline ends. The CDR3 has 15 residues. Germline CDR1 is GTSNPN and CDR2 is SVGIG (reference sequence). In DNA, the CDR3 is TGTGCCTGGAGTCCCCTGGGGGGAATCCACTACGAGCAGTACTTC. Translation gives CAWSPLGGIHYEQYF.

This clonotype was detected a few times. The rearrangement uses TRBV28 and TRBJ2-7; 8 nucleotides align to TRBD1. The CDR3 has 14 residues. The junction had 6 bases not matched to a gene; V was cut back by 3 bases and J by 5 bases. Germline lookup yields CDR1 MDHEN and CDR2 SYDVKM. The CDR3 here is CASSLGNRGDEQYF. CDR3 in DNA: TGTGCCAGCAGTTTGGGGAACAGGGGGGACGAGCAGTACTTC.

The sample holds a few counts of this clonotype. The V gene is TRBV28, the J gene TRBJ1-1; 7 bases agree with TRBD1. The CDR3 has 16 residues. CDR1 and CDR2 (germline): MDHEN, SYDVKM. Trimming at V came to 6 bases and at J to 2 bases, leaving 12 bases not matched to a gene. The CDR3 reads CASRDTGELLNTEAFF. DNA of the CDR3: TGTGCCAGCAGGGACACAGGGGAACTTCTTAACACTGAAGCTTTCTTT.

At least ten counts were recorded for this clonotype. The chain has TRBV11-1 and TRBJ1-2, with TRBD1 matching over 7 bases. Germline V CDR1 and CDR2: SGHAT, FQDESV (reference sequence). V trimming: 5 bases; J trimming: 3 bases; junction bases outside the gene matches: 3. CDR3 length equals 13 residues. The DNA for the CDR3 is TGTGCCAGCAGCCTGGGACAGTACTATGGCTACACCTTC. Protein product: CASSLGQYYGYTF.

This chain links TRBV7-3 with TRBJ2-5; 8 bases are a match to TRBD1. Germline assignment: CDR1 SGHTA and CDR2 FQGTGA. J gave up 5 bases and V 4 bases, and 3 bases lay outside the gene matches. The CDR3 runs 13 residues. The CDR3 DNA follows: TGTGCCAGCAGCTACACAGGGGGGGAGACCCAGTACTTC. It encodes CASSYTGGETQYF.

This clonotype occurred many times. V gene TRBV30 combines with J gene TRBJ1-5, with 8 bases aligning to TRBD1. CDR3 length: 14 residues. Germline V CDR1 and CDR2: GTSNPN, SVGIG (reference sequence). Unmatched junction bases numbered 4, after V lost 0 bases and J lost 6 bases. The CDR3 nucleotides read TGTGCCTGGAGTGTAACAGGGGGTGGTCAGCCCCAGCATTTT. Translation gives CAWSVTGGGQPQHF.

This clonotype was seen ten or more times. The chain is built from TRBV18 and TRBJ1-4; D unresolved. The V and J ends lost 6 bases and 8 bases respectively, with 10 bases between them. This CDR3 spans 12 amino acids. Per the germline V gene, CDR1 is KGHSH and CDR2 is LQKENI. The CDR3 is CASSPGREKLFF. The CDR3 DNA reads as TGTGCCAGCTCCCCCGGGCGGGAAAAACTGTTTTTT.

The chain is built from TRBV28 and TRBJ1-1, with TRBD1 as a possible D gene (6 bases). Germline-derived CDR1 and CDR2 are MDHEN and SYDVKM. The CDR3 is made up of 13 amino acids. The germline V and J ends were trimmed by 3 bases and 11 bases, with 16 bases remaining between them. The CDR3, as DNA: TGTGCCAGCAGTTTGAGTAGGCGACAGGTGGCTTTCTTT. Its translation is CASSLSRRQVAFF.

This clonotype was observed many times. V is TRBV28 and J is TRBJ2-1; 7 nucleotides agree with TRBD1. Germline V gives CDR1 MDHEN, CDR2 SYDVKM. The CDR3 extends over 16 amino acids. J lost 5 bases, V lost 3 bases, and 10 bases had no gene match. CDR3 DNA sequence: TGTGCCAGCAGTTTTCCCCTTTGGGGACAGAACAATGAGCAGTTCTTC. Amino acids: CASSFPLWGQNNEQFF.

This clonotype has ten or more counts. The genes are TRBV12-3 or TRBV12-4 and TRBJ2-1; 8 bases are a match to TRBD2. V lost 5 bases to trimming and J lost 6 bases; unmatched junction nucleotides: 15. The CDR3 length is 17 residues. In DNA, the CDR3 is TGTGCCAGCAGTAAGCCCACTAGCGGTCCCGTAGGCAATGAGCAGTTCTTC. It yields the protein CASSKPTSGPVGNEQFF.

This chain uses TRBV14 with TRBJ2-2; 10 nucleotides align to TRBD2. Trimming cost V 0 bases and J 8 bases; bases outside gene matches: 15. This CDR3 contains 19 residues. Germline assignment: CDR1 SGHDN and CDR2 FVKESK. CDR3 bases: TGTGCCAGCAGCCAAGATGAGTTGTCAGCTAGCGGGAGCTCTGGGGAGCTGTTTTTT. Its protein product is CASSQDELSASGSSGELFF. The variable domain in full, with the rest retrieved from reference TRBV14 and TRBJ2-2, is EAGVTQFPSHSVIEKGQTVTLRCDPISGHDNLYWYRRVMGKEIKFLLHFVKESKQDESGMPNNRFLAERTGGTYSTLKVQPAELEDSGVYFCASSQDELSASGSSGELFFGEGSRLTVL.

This chain connects TRBV20-1 to TRBJ1-2, with no clear D. Germline values: CDR1 DFQATT, CDR2 SNEGSKA (reference sequence). The CDR3 length is 10 residues. Trimming took off 5 bases at V and 8 bases at J, with 9 bases between the two ends. CDR3 bases: TGCAGTGCTGGCCCCCAGGGCTACACCTTC. It is translated as CSAGPQGYTF.

The sample holds many counts of this clonotype. The CDR3 spells CASRPFRQGSYEQYF. Here the CDR3 DNA reads TGTGCCAGCAGACCTTTCCGGCAGGGGTCCTACGAGCAGTACTTC. The chain links TRBV6-1 to TRBJ2-7, with TRBD1 as a possible D gene (6 bases). There are 15 residues in the CDR3. CDR1 is MNHNS and CDR2 is SASEGT in the germline V gene. V was shortened by 6 bases and J by 1 base, with 16 bases between the two germline ends.